This T cell receptor beta chain was identified in a study of shared clonotypes between healthy human individuals. The CDR3 sequence is 16 residues long. The germline CDR1 and CDR2 sequences are MNHEY and SMNVEV (reference sequence). Deletions cut 2 bases from V and 0 bases from J, with 11 bases between. This clone was seen once. As yet, its antigen is unknown. Sequencing used immunoSEQ multiplex PCR; TCRdb keeps in-frame clones, though not all of them. Of approximately 2,200,000 clones in the sample, 85% to 95% are singletons; the top ten hold about 1.8%. Overall study results and limits: Clonotypes shared by all four donors outscored non-shared clonotypes in generation probability. A few donors had about 5.1% of their naive CD4 clonotypes in common.

It was CD45RO-negative cells, positively selected for CCR7, that made up naive CD8 cells, with terminally differentiated effector memory CD45RA+ cells excluded. There were no recent acute infections or vaccinations among the donors, who were healthy HIV-negative adults. The sequenced sample consisted of naive CD8+ T cells from PBMCs. The chain employs TRBV27 and TRBJ2-1; D is unresolved. The source of this sequence is a man aged 18 to 29 in good health. Some clones in this sample may be carry-over from other donors' samples. The CDR3 loop reads CASSLLYSGSYNEQFF. DNA of the CDR3: TGTGCCAGCAGTTTACTCTATAGTGGCTCCTACAATGAGCAGTTCTTC.